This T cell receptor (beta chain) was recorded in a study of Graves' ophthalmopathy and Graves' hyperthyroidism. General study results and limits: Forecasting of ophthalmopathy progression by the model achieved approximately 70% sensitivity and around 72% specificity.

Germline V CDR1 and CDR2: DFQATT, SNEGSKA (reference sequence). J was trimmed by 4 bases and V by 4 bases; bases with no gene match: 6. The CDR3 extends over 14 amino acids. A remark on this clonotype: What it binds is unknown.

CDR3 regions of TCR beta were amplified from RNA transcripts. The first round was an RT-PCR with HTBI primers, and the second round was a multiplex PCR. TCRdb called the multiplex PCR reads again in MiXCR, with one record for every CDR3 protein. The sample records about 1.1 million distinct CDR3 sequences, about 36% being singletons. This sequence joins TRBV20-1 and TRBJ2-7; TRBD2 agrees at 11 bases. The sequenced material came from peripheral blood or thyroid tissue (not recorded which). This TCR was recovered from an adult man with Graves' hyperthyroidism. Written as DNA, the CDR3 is TGCAGTGCTACCTCGGGACTAGCGGTGTACGAGCAGTACTTC. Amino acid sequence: CSATSGLAVYEQYF.